This T cell receptor (beta chain) appears in the sequencing data of a study of T cells in localized non-small cell lung cancer. TCRdb's copy holds only in-frame clones and misses some; the assay was immunoSEQ multiplex PCR. The table lists around 130,000 clones, roughly 90% of them singletons. With respect to this clone: The antigen is unknown.

General study findings and limits: Those with higher blood T cell density had longer overall survival. Sequencing covered just one tumor region, so heterogeneity cannot be ruled out. Out of the top 100 tumor clones, a median around 57 were seen in adjacent lung. T cell clonality was highest in uninvolved adjacent lung, above tumor.

The length of the CDR3 is 16 residues. The germline gives CDR1 SGHAT, CDR2 FQNNGV. With 3 bases clipped from V and 2 bases from J, the junction kept 6 bases outside the gene matches. The V call is TRBV11-2, the J call TRBJ2-3; 9 nucleotides agree with TRBD2. This TCR was recovered from an older female donor with stage I lung adenocarcinoma. The sequencing used peripheral blood, collected before any cancer treatment. CDR3: CASSFLAGVHTDTQYF. The CDR3 bases are TGTGCCAGCAGCTTCTTAGCGGGAGTCCACACAGATACGCAGTATTTT.